The 19 T cell receptor beta chains presented below share a single source sample, sequenced in a study of Graves' ophthalmopathy and Graves' hyperthyroidism. The authors amplified TCR beta CDR3 regions from RNA transcripts. An initial RT-PCR round employing HTBI primers preceded a second-round multiplex PCR. TCRdb reprocessed the multiplex PCR reads with MiXCR, giving one entry per CDR3 protein. The sample holds fewer than 600,000 distinct CDR3 sequences, roughly 14% seen once. Sequenced input: blood. The receptors come from a woman between 25 and 40 years old with Graves' ophthalmopathy.

This clonotype was seen ten or more times. CDR3: CASSQGGRGNSPLHF. Here the CDR3 DNA reads TGTGCCAGCAGCCAAGGGGGAAGGGGTAATTCACCCCTCCACTTT. The chain couples TRBV4-2 to TRBJ1-6, with TRBD1 as a possible D gene (5 bases). The CDR3 is 15 amino acids. CDR1 is LGHNA and CDR2 is YNFKEQ in the germline V gene. V was clipped by 1 base and J by 6 bases, with 10 bases between them.

In its sample, this clonotype was seen many times. This chain joins TRBV11-3 and TRBJ2-5; TRBD2 matches 10 bases. After removal of 6 bases from V and 5 bases from J, the junction contained 6 bases not matched to a gene. Per the germline V gene, CDR1 is SGHNT and CDR2 is YENEEA. This CDR3 is 14 amino acids long. CDR3 sequence reads: CASRRLAGDETQYF. The DNA for the CDR3 is TGTGCCAGCAGGAGGCTAGCGGGAGACGAGACCCAGTACTTC.

Ten or more counts support this clonotype. V usage is TRBV28 and J usage is TRBJ2-7, with 7 positions matching TRBD2. CDR1 MDHEN and CDR2 SYDVKM come from the germline V gene. The V segment lost 3 bases and the J segment 2 bases; nucleotides outside the gene matches: 4. The CDR3 length is 14 residues. The CDR3 loop reads CASSLGGVPYEQYF. The CDR3 coding sequence is TGTGCCAGCAGTTTGGGGGGGGTGCCCTACGAGCAGTACTTC. Supplemented by reference TRBV28 and TRBJ2-7, the full variable domain reads DVKVTQSSRYLVKRTGEKVFLECVQDMDHENMFWYRQDPGLGLRLIYFSYDVKMKEKGDIPEGYSVSREKKERFSLILESASTNQTSMYLCASSLGGVPYEQYFGPGTRLTVT.

With regard to this clonotype: This may stem from a read error, because a much larger clone lies one nucleotide away. In this CDR3 the conserved last residue, phenylalanine or tryptophan, is missing, so a read error is likely. The chain joins TRBV27 to TRBJ2-2; D unclear. CDR3 size: 15 residues. Germline values: CDR1 MNHEY, CDR2 SMNVEV (reference sequence). V was trimmed by 3 bases and J by 0 bases, leaving 8 bases between them. CDR3 nucleotides: TGTGCCAGCAGTTTCGTACTGACGAACACCGGGGAGCTGTTTTAT. As protein: CASSFVLTNTGELFY.

V usage is TRBV29-1 and J usage is TRBJ1-1, with D unclear. The germline gives CDR1 SQVTM, CDR2 ANQGSEA. This CDR3 has 13 residues. Deletions cut 0 bases from V and 4 bases from J, with 9 bases between. CDR3 sequence (DNA): TGCAGCGTTGAAGAGCGAGTAAGCACTGAAGCTTTCTTT. Amino acid sequence: CSVEERVSTEAFF.

This clonotype was counted ten times or more. The chain combines TRBV12-3 or TRBV12-4 with TRBJ1-5; maybe TRBD1 (5 bases). V lost 6 bases to trimming and J lost 6 bases, with 15 bases between them. This CDR3 contains 14 residues. The CDR3 DNA sequence: TGTGCCAGCAGCTCCCTCGGCAGGGCTCAGCCCCAGCATTTT. This sequence encodes CASSSLGRAQPQHF.

This clonotype was picked up many times. The chain uses TRBV18 and TRBJ1-5; D remains ambiguous. CDR3 length equals 15 residues. V was pared by 3 bases and J by 1 base, with 10 bases between. The germline CDR1 and CDR2 sequences are KGHSH and LQKENI. The CDR3 sequence is CASSPRQISNQPQHF. The CDR3 bases are TGTGCCAGCTCACCGCGGCAGATAAGCAATCAGCCCCAGCATTTT. Variable domain in full (rest from reference TRBV18 and TRBJ1-5): NAGVMQNPRHLVRRRGQEARLRCSPMKGHSHVYWYRQLPEEGLKFMVYLQKENIIDESGMPKERFSAEFPKEGPSILRIQQVVRGDSAAYFCASSPRQISNQPQHFGDGTRLSIL.

This clonotype occurred many times. This chain joins TRBV27 and TRBJ1-2; 7 bases are shared with TRBD1. This CDR3 has 15 amino acids. Trimming took 6 bases from V and 3 from J; bases not matched to a gene: 10. Germline assignment: CDR1 MNHEY and CDR2 SMNVEV (reference sequence). The CDR3 DNA sequence: TGTGCCAGCAGCATCAGGGGGGCGGAAGACTATGGCTACACCTTC. Its translation is CASSIRGAEDYGYTF.

This clonotype was found many times. The V and J genes are TRBV5-1 and TRBJ1-2; 8 bases match TRBD1. Germline V CDR1 and CDR2: SGHRS, YFSETQ. The V gene end was trimmed by 3 bases and the J gene end by 1 base; junction bases not matched to a gene: 5. This CDR3 region has 15 residues. This CDR3 is CASSYGQGSNYGYTF. CDR3 in DNA: TGCGCCAGCAGCTACGGACAGGGTAGTAACTATGGCTACACCTTC. Together with reference TRBV5-1 and TRBJ1-2, the CDR3 gives the full variable domain: KAGVTQTPRYLIKTRGQQVTLSCSPISGHRSVSWYQQTPGQGLQFLFEYFSETQRNKGNFPGRFSGRQFSNSRSEMNVSTLELGDSALYLCASSYGQGSNYGYTFGSGTRLTVV.

This clonotype appeared many times. The chain joins TRBV20-1 to TRBJ2-5; the match to TRBD1 covers 7 bases. The CDR3 spans 12 residues. Trimming removed 4 bases from V and 5 bases from J; junction bases left unmatched: 4. The germline V gene encodes CDR1 DFQATT and CDR2 SNEGSKA (reference sequence). The CDR3 DNA follows: TGCAGTGCTAAGGGGGCAGAGGAGACCCAGTACTTC. Translation: CSAKGAEETQYF.

The V call is TRBV11-3, the J call TRBJ1-1; TRBD1 matches 11 bases. The V and J ends lost 7 bases and 5 bases, in that order; junction bases with no gene match: 6. The length of the CDR3 is 14 residues. Germline loops: CDR1 SGHNT, CDR2 YENEEA. The CDR3: CASKPGTGGTEAFF. Here the CDR3 DNA reads TGTGCCAGCAAGCCCGGGACAGGGGGGACTGAAGCTTTCTTT.

This clonotype has at least ten counts. V usage is TRBV30 and J usage is TRBJ2-7; D is perhaps TRBD1 or TRBD2 (5 bases each). CDR1 and CDR2 from the germline V gene are GTSNPN and SVGIG (reference sequence). CDR3 length equals 15 residues. V was trimmed by 1 base and J by 3 bases, leaving 16 bases between them. CDR3 nucleotide sequence: TGTGCCTGGAGTGGGGGGTTGGGTAGCGTCTACGAGCAGTACTTC. Its protein product is CAWSGGLGSVYEQYF.

This clonotype was seen many times. The V call is TRBV6-5, the J call TRBJ1-6, with unresolved D. This CDR3 has 15 residues. Trimming took off 0 bases at V and 5 bases at J, with 8 bases between the two ends. CDR1 is MNHEY, CDR2 SVGAGI, per germline. The CDR3 loop is CASSYSDRNNSPLHF. CDR3 coding DNA: TGTGCCAGCAGTTACTCTGATCGGAATAATTCACCCCTCCACTTT.

Ten or more counts support this clonotype. J is TRBJ1-1 and V is TRBV5-1, with D unresolved. Trimming took off 1 base at V and 4 bases at J, with 8 bases between the two ends. The CDR3 is made up of 13 amino acids. The germline V gene has CDR1 SGHRS and CDR2 YFSETQ. In nucleotides, the CDR3 is TGCGCCAGCAGCTTGACTTTGGGCACTGAAGCTTTCTTT. This translates into CASSLTLGTEAFF.

This clonotype was observed many times. The V gene is TRBV12-3 or TRBV12-4, the J gene TRBJ1-3; D not certain. Trimming left V 8 bases short and J 5 bases short, with 7 bases between. The CDR3 totals 11 residues. The CDR3 region is CASGNRNTIYF. The CDR3 DNA reads as TGTGCCAGCGGTAACAGAAACACCATATATTTT.

This clonotype was seen only a few times. The rearrangement uses TRBV6-2 or TRBV6-3 and TRBJ1-2; a weak D match, TRBD1 (6 bases). The CDR3 is 15 amino acids. V lost 6 bases and J 7 bases, leaving 21 bases between the germline ends. Germline CDR1 is MNHEY and CDR2 is SVGEGT. The CDR3: CASSHHRDTTLGYTF. CDR3 in DNA: TGTGCCAGCAGCCACCACCGGGACACAACGCTTGGCTACACCTTC.

This clonotype was seen ten or more times. This chain's CDR3 is CATSDSVTGNQPQHF. The CDR3 nucleotides are TGTGCCACCAGTGATTCGGTGACAGGGAATCAGCCCCAGCATTTT. This chain joins TRBV24-1 and TRBJ1-5; TRBD1 matches at 7 bases. The CDR3 has 15 amino acids. The germline V gene has CDR1 KGHDR and CDR2 SFDVKD. Trimming cost V 2 bases and J 4 bases; bases outside gene matches: 4.

At least ten counts were recorded for this clonotype. The rearrangement joins TRBV6-5 to TRBJ1-2; D gene ambiguous. V was clipped by 2 bases and J by 2 bases, with 9 bases between them. CDR3 size: 14 residues. The germline gives CDR1 MNHEY, CDR2 SVGAGI. The CDR3 DNA reads TGTGCCAGCAGTTACGGGTCAGGCAACTATGGCTACACCTTC. Protein sequence: CASSYGSGNYGYTF.

This clonotype was seen a handful of times. The V and J genes are TRBV5-6 and TRBJ2-5; D is unclear. V lost 2 bases and J 5 bases, leaving 10 bases between the germline ends. From germline, CDR1 is SGHDT and CDR2 YYEEEE. The CDR3 loop spans 13 amino acids. The CDR3 sequence: CASSFALEETQYF. The CDR3 DNA reads as TGTGCCAGCAGCTTTGCCTTGGAGGAGACCCAGTACTTC.